One sample yielded the 14 T cell receptor beta chains listed below, sequenced in a study of blood T cell repertoires in COVID-19. The method was immunoSEQ multiplex PCR; TCRdb's version includes in-frame clones alone and lacks a portion of them. The data contain about 300,000 clones, less than 85% of them singletons. Sequences were obtained from PBMCs or T cells enriched from blood (not recorded which). The receptors were sampled from a woman aged 50 to 65 who had recovered from COVID-19.

V usage is TRBV7-2 and J usage is TRBJ1-2; D is ambiguous. The CDR3 has 17 residues. Trimming removed 5 bases at V and 2 bases at J, with 21 bases between. The germline V gene has CDR1 SGHTA and CDR2 FQGNSA. This chain's CDR3 is CASSPSPPSGSNYGYTF. In DNA, the CDR3 is TGTGCCAGCAGCCCAAGCCCCCCCAGCGGCTCAAACTATGGCTACACCTTC.

V gene TRBV7-9 combines with J gene TRBJ2-3, with TRBD1 matching 10 bases. Trimming took 1 base from V and 9 from J; bases not matched to a gene: 4. Per germline, CDR1 SEHNR and CDR2 FQNEAQ (reference sequence). The CDR3 consists of 14 residues. The CDR3, as DNA: TGTGCCAGCAGCTTAGGCCGGACAGGGGGAACGCAGTATTTT. It is translated as CASSLGRTGGTQYF.

This chain links TRBV30 with TRBJ1-3; D uncertain. Trimming took off 2 bases at V and 0 bases at J, with 8 bases between the two ends. This CDR3 comprises 14 residues. Germline V gives CDR1 GTSNPN, CDR2 SVGIG (reference sequence). The CDR3 region has the DNA TGTGCCTGGAGTAAACAGACCTCTGGAAACACCATATATTTT. It specifies CAWSKQTSGNTIYF.

This rearrangement joins TRBV19 to TRBJ2-1, with D possibly TRBD2 on 5 matching bases. CDR3 length: 16 residues. Germline V CDR1 and CDR2: LNHDA, SQIVND (reference sequence). V lost 7 bases and J lost 1, with 17 bases in between. CDR3: CASTSVAGQSYNEQFF. The CDR3 nucleotides read TGTGCCAGTACCTCAGTGGCGGGCCAGTCCTACAATGAGCAGTTCTTC. Variable domain in full (rest from reference TRBV19 and TRBJ2-1): DGGITQSPKYLFRKEGQNVTLSCEQNLNHDAMYWYRQDPGQGLRLIYYSQIVNDFQKGDIAEGYSVSREKKESFPLTVTSAQKNPTAFYLCASTSVAGQSYNEQFFGPGTRLTVL.

The chain is built from TRBV5-4 and TRBJ2-1; 9 positions match TRBD2. V was pared by 4 bases and J by 4 bases, with 9 bases of the junction left unmatched. Germline CDR1 SGHNT, CDR2 YYREEE (reference sequence). The CDR3 runs 16 residues. CDR3 protein: CASSGKSGGKYNEQFF. As DNA, the CDR3 is TGTGCCAGCAGCGGAAAAAGCGGGGGGAAATACAATGAGCAGTTCTTC.

This clone was observed a single time. CDR3 loop: CASSPGLLSDQPQHF. The CDR3 DNA reads TGTGCCAGCAGCCCGGGACTGCTCTCCGATCAGCCCCAGCATTTT. The V gene is TRBV5-8, the J gene TRBJ1-5; TRBD1 is a possible D gene (5 bases). Germline V gene sequence: CDR1 SGHTS, CDR2 YDEGEE. CDR3 length equals 15 residues. Trimming cost V 4 bases and J 5 bases, with 16 bases left between them.

This chain joins TRBV25-1 and TRBJ2-4; 9 bases line up with TRBD1. The CDR3 covers 17 residues. Germline V gene data show CDR1 as MGHDK and CDR2 as SYGVNS. Trimming took 4 bases from V and 1 from J; bases not matched to a gene: 8. This CDR3 reads CASSASRDRVAKNIQYF. CDR3 nucleotides: TGTGCCAGCAGTGCCTCCCGGGACAGGGTGGCCAAAAACATTCAGTACTTC.

Concerning this clone: One junction end does not reproduce the germline sequence, and a read error may be involved. The chain employs TRBV19 and TRBJ2-4, with 8 bases lining up with TRBD2. The germline CDR1 and CDR2 sequences are LNHDA and SQIVND (reference sequence). The CDR3 consists of 13 residues. The DNA of the CDR3 is TGTGCCAGTACCCAAGGGAGCGGGAGATACCCCTACTTT. This sequence encodes CASTQGSGRYPYF.

This chain connects TRBV7-2 to TRBJ1-2; 7 positions match TRBD1. The V segment lost 3 bases and the J segment 5 bases; nucleotides outside the gene matches: 3. This CDR3 region has 13 residues. The germline V gene encodes CDR1 SGHTA and CDR2 FQGNSA. CDR3 loop: CASSFGQVYGYTF. CDR3 nucleotide sequence: TGTGCCAGCAGCTTCGGACAGGTGTATGGCTACACCTTC. Full variable domain (missing parts from reference TRBV7-2 and TRBJ1-2): GAGVSQSPSNKVTEKGKDVELRCDPISGHTALYWYRQSLGQGLEFLIYFQGNSAPDKSGLPSDRFSAERTGGSVSTLTIQRTQQEDSAVYLCASSFGQVYGYTFGSGTRLTVV.

The rearrangement uses TRBV6-5 and TRBJ2-1; D might be TRBD2 (5 bases). In germline, CDR1 is MNHEY, CDR2 SVGAGI. This CDR3 is 16 amino acids long. V lost 0 bases, J lost 8 bases, and 17 bases lay in between. The CDR3 DNA is TGTGCCAGCAGTTACTCGACCGCGGGTAAGGGAGATGAGCAGTTCTTC. Translating it yields CASSYSTAGKGDEQFF.

This chain links TRBV19 with TRBJ1-3; D uncertain. This CDR3 region has 15 residues. Deletions cut 2 bases from V and 0 bases from J, with 8 bases between. Germline-derived CDR1 and CDR2 are LNHDA and SQIVND (reference sequence). The CDR3 sequence: CASSISGSSGNTIYF. CDR3 in DNA: TGTGCCAGTAGTATAAGCGGGAGCTCTGGAAACACCATATATTTT. The full variable domain, completed using reference TRBV19 and TRBJ1-3, is DGGITQSPKYLFRKEGQNVTLSCEQNLNHDAMYWYRQDPGQGLRLIYYSQIVNDFQKGDIAEGYSVSREKKESFPLTVTSAQKNPTAFYLCASSISGSSGNTIYFGEGSWLTVV.

The chain links TRBV3-1 (or the pseudogene TRBV3-2) to TRBJ2-5; TRBD1 matches 9 bases. V shed 4 bases and J 5 bases; nucleotides not matched to a gene: 8. The CDR3 has 15 residues. The germline CDR1 and CDR2 sequences are LGHDT and YNNKEL (reference sequence). CDR3 nucleotide sequence: TGTGCCAGCAGCCCCGGGACAGGGTTCGGGGAGACCCAGTACTTC. Its translation: CASSPGTGFGETQYF.

This chain uses TRBV30 with TRBJ1-1; TRBD1 matches 8 bases. The length of the CDR3 is 13 residues. V shed 5 bases and J 1 base; nucleotides not matched to a gene: 3. CDR1 is GTSNPN and CDR2 is SVGIG in the germline V gene (reference sequence). This CDR3 reads CAWAGTGNTEAFF. Here the CDR3 DNA reads TGTGCCTGGGCGGGGACAGGGAACACTGAAGCTTTCTTT.

The CDR3 loop is CASSTRVSIKQSGYTF. The CDR3 DNA is TGTGCCAGCAGTACTAGGGTCTCCATCAAGCAAAGTGGCTACACCTTC. V is TRBV27 and J is TRBJ1-2; D unclear. The CDR3 contains 16 residues. V lost 5 bases and J lost 7, with 23 bases in between. Germline lookup yields CDR1 MNHEY and CDR2 SMNVEV (reference sequence).